The 15 T cell receptor beta chains listed next were all sequenced from one sample in a study of blood T cell repertoires in COVID-19. Assay used: immunoSEQ multiplex PCR; TCRdb lists only in-frame clones, some missing. The sample consists of approximately 440,000 clones, about nine tenths of them appearing once. Sequences were obtained from peripheral blood. These receptors all stem from a woman in her fifties or sixties with COVID-19, enrolled during active disease.

The V and J genes are TRBV6-7 and TRBJ2-7; D is perhaps TRBD2 (5 bases). TRBV6-7 is designated an ORF whose function remains uncertain. V lost 0 bases and J lost 3, with 12 bases in between. The CDR3 has 15 residues. The CDR3 protein is CASSYSWGEVYEQYF. CDR3 DNA sequence: TGTGCCAGCAGTTACTCGTGGGGAGAAGTCTACGAGCAGTACTTC.

The gene calls are TRBV2 and TRBJ1-1, with 10 nucleotides matching TRBD1. V was clipped by 8 bases and J by 4 bases; unmatched bases: 10. This CDR3 is 15 amino acids long. Per germline, CDR1 SNHLY and CDR2 FYNNEI. In DNA form, the CDR3 reads TGTGCCAGCCGGATTCCCGGGACAGGGGTCACTGAAGCTTTCTTT. It yields the protein CASRIPGTGVTEAFF. Looking up the rest from reference TRBV2 and TRBJ1-1 gives the full variable domain: EPEVTQTPSHQVTQMGQEVILRCVPISNHLYFYWYRQILGQKVEFLVSFYNNEISEKSEIFDDQFSVERPDGSNFTLKIRSTKLEDSAMYFCASRIPGTGVTEAFFGQGTRLTVV.

This clone was counted only a few times. The genes are TRBV29-1 and TRBJ1-5; 11 bases match TRBD1. From germline, CDR1 is SQVTM and CDR2 ANQGSEA. After removal of 6 bases from V and 7 bases from J, the junction contained 5 bases not matched to a gene. This CDR3 is built from 13 residues. This CDR3 reads CSVRTGGDQPQHF. The DNA for the CDR3 is TGCAGCGTCAGGACAGGGGGCGACCAGCCCCAGCATTTT.

The gene calls are TRBV27 and TRBJ2-3, with D unresolved. The CDR3 sequence is 11 residues long. Germline CDR1 MNHEY, CDR2 SMNVEV (reference sequence). V lost 6 bases and J 4 bases, leaving 5 bases between the germline ends. In nucleotides, the CDR3 is TGTGCCAGCAGCCGGGCAGATACGCAGTATTTT. Its translation is CASSRADTQYF.

The chain couples TRBV19 to TRBJ2-7, with TRBD1 as a possible D gene (5 bases). Trimming took off 3 bases at V and 1 base at J, with 13 bases between the two ends. The V gene's germline CDR1 is LNHDA and CDR2 SQIVND (reference sequence). CDR3 length equals 15 residues. In nucleotides, the CDR3 is TGTGCCAGTAGTATTAATGCGGACACATCCTACGAGCAGTACTTC. It specifies CASSINADTSYEQYF. Variable domain in full (rest from reference TRBV19 and TRBJ2-7): DGGITQSPKYLFRKEGQNVTLSCEQNLNHDAMYWYRQDPGQGLRLIYYSQIVNDFQKGDIAEGYSVSREKKESFPLTVTSAQKNPTAFYLCASSINADTSYEQYFGPGTRLTVT.

The chain couples TRBV5-1 to TRBJ2-3; 8 bases are a match to TRBD2. The V gene end was trimmed by 2 bases and the J gene end by 2 bases; junction bases not matched to a gene: 4. Germline loops: CDR1 SGHRS, CDR2 YFSETQ. This CDR3 spans 15 amino acids. CDR3 sequence: CASSFTSGSTDTQYF. The CDR3 DNA reads TGCGCCAGCAGCTTTACTAGCGGTTCCACAGATACGCAGTATTTT.

This clone has more than one count but fewer than ten. This chain connects TRBV6-4 to TRBJ1-2, with D tentatively TRBD1 (6 bases). Germline CDR1 is MRHNA and CDR2 is SNTAGT. This CDR3 has 15 amino acids. V was trimmed by 3 bases and J by 2 bases, leaving 13 bases between them. The CDR3: CASSEGAGANYGYTF. In DNA form, the CDR3 reads TGTGCCAGCAGTGAGGGGGCAGGGGCCAACTATGGCTACACCTTC.

The chain couples TRBV11-2 to TRBJ1-1, with 7 nucleotides matching TRBD1. The junction had 8 bases not matched to a gene; V was cut back by 1 base and J by 9 bases. This CDR3 comprises 14 residues. CDR1 is SGHAT, CDR2 FQNNGV, per germline. The CDR3 here is CASSLGRDSKKAFF. CDR3 DNA: TGTGCCAGCAGCTTAGGGAGGGACAGCAAGAAAGCTTTCTTT.

The V call is TRBV5-6, the J call TRBJ1-1, with D maybe TRBD1 (5 bases). The V gene's germline CDR1 is SGHDT and CDR2 YYEEEE. V was cut by 5 bases and J by 4 bases, with 15 bases left in between. The CDR3 spans 14 residues. CDR3 region: CASRYTTGGTEAFF. The CDR3 DNA is TGTGCCAGCAGATATACGACCGGGGGCACTGAAGCTTTCTTT. The full variable domain, with the rest looked up from reference TRBV5-6 and TRBJ1-1, is DAGVTQSPTHLIKTRGQQVTLRCSPKSGHDTVSWYQQALGQGPQFIFQYYEEEERQRGNFPDRFSGHQFPNYSSELNVNALLLGDSALYLCASRYTTGGTEAFFGQGTRLTVV.

This clone was recorded once. The V gene is TRBV6-2 or TRBV6-3, the J gene TRBJ2-7; D might be TRBD2 (6 bases). The CDR3 extends over 15 amino acids. V shed 6 bases and J shed 3 bases, with 18 bases lying between them. Germline V gene data show CDR1 as MNHEY and CDR2 as SVGEGT. CDR3 in amino acids: CASSTGTSRDYEQYF. In DNA, the CDR3 is TGTGCCAGCAGCACCGGGACTTCTAGGGACTACGAGCAGTACTTC.

V and J are TRBV6-5 and TRBJ2-7; no clear D gene. CDR3 length equals 10 residues. Trimming left V 8 bases short and J 4 bases short, with 6 bases between. The germline CDR1 and CDR2 sequences are MNHEY and SVGAGI. DNA for the CDR3: TGTGCCAGCCGGTTGTACGAGCAGTACTTC. Translation gives CASRLYEQYF.

This clone came up a few times. The chain is built from TRBV27 and TRBJ1-4; D is perhaps TRBD1 (6 bases). The V gene's germline CDR1 is MNHEY and CDR2 SMNVEV (reference sequence). This CDR3 is built from 13 residues. Trimming removed 3 bases from V and 8 bases from J, with 10 bases in between. The CDR3 spells CASSFDRTEKLFF. In nucleotides, the CDR3 is TGTGCCAGCAGTTTCGACAGGACGGAAAAACTGTTTTTT.

The DNA for the CDR3 is TGTGCCAGCTCACCACTTCCGGGACAGACCTCTGGAAACACCATATATTTT. Translated, it gives CASSPLPGQTSGNTIYF. This rearrangement joins TRBV18 to TRBJ1-3; 7 nucleotides align to TRBD1. With 1 base clipped from V and 0 bases from J, the junction kept 6 bases outside the gene matches. Germline V lookup: CDR1 KGHSH, CDR2 LQKENI. This CDR3 spans 17 amino acids.

CDR3 region: CASSVAGGNNEQFF. CDR3 coding DNA: TGTGCCAGCAGCGTAGCGGGGGGGAACAATGAGCAGTTCTTC. V usage is TRBV2 and J usage is TRBJ2-1; 11 bases align to TRBD2. This CDR3 is built from 14 residues. The V gene end was trimmed by 6 bases and the J gene end by 5 bases; junction bases not matched to a gene: 3. Germline V gene lookup returns CDR1 SNHLY and CDR2 FYNNEI.

J is TRBJ2-2 and V is TRBV6-1; 7 bases are a match to TRBD1. The CDR3 totals 17 residues. With V trimmed by 4 bases and J by 2 bases, 10 bases remained unmatched. The germline gives CDR1 MNHNS, CDR2 SASEGT. CDR3 amino acids: CASSGHWDSKNTGELFF. DNA for the CDR3: TGTGCCAGCAGTGGACACTGGGACAGCAAAAACACCGGGGAGCTGTTTTTT.